Shown below are 8 T cell receptor beta chains from a single sample sequenced in a study of blood T cell repertoires in COVID-19. Sequenced by immunoSEQ multiplex PCR; TCRdb stores in-frame clones only, minus some. The profile shows about 160,000 clones, approximately 90% of them singletons. Sequencing input: peripheral blood. The origin of the receptors is a woman in her fifties or sixties who had recovered from COVID-19.

The CDR3 region is CASSQFPPTGDYGYTF. CDR3 coding DNA: TGCGCCAGCAGCCAATTCCCCCCTACAGGGGACTATGGCTACACCTTC. The rearrangement joins TRBV4-1 to TRBJ1-2; 7 nucleotides align to TRBD1. The CDR3 is 16 residues long. The trim removed 2 bases at V and 3 bases at J, leaving 9 bases unmatched. Germline-derived CDR1 and CDR2 are MGHRA and YSYEKL.

The chain combines TRBV7-8 with TRBJ2-5; 14 nucleotides line up with TRBD2. CDR3 length: 15 amino acids. CDR1 and CDR2 from the germline V gene are SGHVS and FQNEAQ. V shed 4 bases, J shed 10 bases, and the junction held 8 bases outside the gene matches. The CDR3 protein is CASSSGLAGDRGQYF. The CDR3 DNA reads as TGTGCCAGCAGCTCGGGACTAGCGGGGGACCGGGGCCAGTACTTC.

The rearrangement links TRBV7-9 to TRBJ1-4, with D possibly TRBD1 on 6 matching bases. Germline V CDR1 and CDR2: SEHNR, FQNEAQ (reference sequence). V was shortened by 5 bases and J by 7 bases, with 20 bases between the two germline ends. The CDR3 totals 16 residues. CDR3 DNA sequence: TGTGCCAGCAGCCCCACGAGGAACAGGGAGGGTGAAAAACTGTTTTTT. Translating gives CASSPTRNREGEKLFF.

This clone occurred a few times. Here the CDR3 reads CSVSVASRQPQHF. CDR3 nucleotides: TGCAGCGTTTCGGTTGCTTCCCGGCAGCCCCAGCATTTT. This chain connects TRBV29-1 to TRBJ1-5; D uncertain. This CDR3 has 13 amino acids. Germline values: CDR1 SQVTM, CDR2 ANQGSEA. V lost 5 bases and J lost 7, with 15 bases in between.

The chain joins TRBV6-5 to TRBJ2-7; a possible D gene is TRBD1 (7 bases). CDR1 and CDR2 (germline): MNHEY, SVGAGI. This CDR3 comprises 13 residues. The V end was cut by 7 bases, the J end by 6 bases, with 16 bases between. The CDR3 DNA reads TGTGCCAGCATGAGGCAGGGGGGTATCGAGCAGTACTTC. Protein product: CASMRQGGIEQYF.

The V gene is TRBV5-4, the J gene TRBJ2-2; 9 nucleotides match TRBD1. Unmatched junction bases numbered 10, after V lost 8 bases and J lost 2 bases. There are 16 residues in the CDR3. Germline V gene sequence: CDR1 SGHNT, CDR2 YYREEE (reference sequence). CDR3 bases: TGTGCCAGTTCTGAACAGGGGGCGGGAAACACCGGGGAGCTGTTTTTT. This gives the protein CASSEQGAGNTGELFF.

CDR3 sequence reads: CASSYPNPGTGTSGLQETQYF. Written as DNA, the CDR3 is TGTGCCAGCAGTTACCCTAACCCCGGGACAGGGACTAGCGGGCTCCAAGAGACCCAGTACTTC. The chain recombines TRBV6-2 or TRBV6-3 with TRBJ2-5, with 12 nucleotides matching TRBD2. V shed 2 bases, J shed 1 base, and the junction held 17 bases outside the gene matches. The CDR3 extends over 21 amino acids. Per germline, CDR1 MNHEY and CDR2 SVGEGT.

V gene TRBV5-1 combines with J gene TRBJ2-1, with 10 bases identical to TRBD2. Germline CDR1 SGHRS, CDR2 YFSETQ. There are 15 residues in the CDR3. The ends lost 4 bases at V and 4 bases at J; junction bases unmatched: 5. CDR3 in amino acids: CASSTGTSVYNEQFF. The CDR3 DNA is TGCGCCAGCAGCACCGGGACTAGCGTTTACAATGAGCAGTTCTTC.